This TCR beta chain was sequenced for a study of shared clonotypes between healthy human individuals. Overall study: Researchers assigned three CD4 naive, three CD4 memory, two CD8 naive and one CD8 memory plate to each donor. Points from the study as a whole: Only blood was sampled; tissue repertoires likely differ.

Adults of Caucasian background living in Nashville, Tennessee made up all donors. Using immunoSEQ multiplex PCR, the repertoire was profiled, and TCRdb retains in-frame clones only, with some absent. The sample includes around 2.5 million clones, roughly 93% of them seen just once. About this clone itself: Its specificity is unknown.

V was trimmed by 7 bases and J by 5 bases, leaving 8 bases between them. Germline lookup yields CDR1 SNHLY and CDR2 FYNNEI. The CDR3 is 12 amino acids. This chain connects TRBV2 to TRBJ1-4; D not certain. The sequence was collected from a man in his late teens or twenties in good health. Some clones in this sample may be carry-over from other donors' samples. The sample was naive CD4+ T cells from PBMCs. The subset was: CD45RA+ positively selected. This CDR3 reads CASNPGNEKLFF. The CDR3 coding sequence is TGTGCCAGCAATCCGGGGAATGAAAAACTGTTTTTT.